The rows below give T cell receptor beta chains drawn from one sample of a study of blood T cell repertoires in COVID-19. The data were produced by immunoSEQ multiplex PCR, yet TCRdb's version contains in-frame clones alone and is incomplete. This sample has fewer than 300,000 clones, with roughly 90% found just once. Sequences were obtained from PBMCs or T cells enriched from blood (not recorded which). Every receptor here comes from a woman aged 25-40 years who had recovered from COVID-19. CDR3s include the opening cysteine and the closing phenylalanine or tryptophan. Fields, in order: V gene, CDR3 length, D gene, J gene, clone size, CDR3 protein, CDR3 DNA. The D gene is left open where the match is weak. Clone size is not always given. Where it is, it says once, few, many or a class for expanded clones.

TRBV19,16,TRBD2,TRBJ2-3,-,CASSWTSGRGTDTQYF,TGTGCCAGTAGTTGGACTAGCGGGAGAGGCACAGATACGCAGTATTTT
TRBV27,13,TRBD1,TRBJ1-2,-,CASSSQGVYGYTF,TGTGCCAGCAGTTCACAGGGGGTCTATGGCTACACCTTC
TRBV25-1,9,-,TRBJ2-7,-,CASKDSQYF,TGTGCCAGCAAAGACAGCCAGTACTTC
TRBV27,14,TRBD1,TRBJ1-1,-,CASRFRGRNTEAFF,TGTGCCAGCAGATTCAGGGGGCGGAACACTGAAGCTTTCTTT
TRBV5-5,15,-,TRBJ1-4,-,CASSFPGAEGEKLFF,TGTGCCAGCAGCTTCCCGGGAGCCGAAGGGGAAAAACTGTTTTTT
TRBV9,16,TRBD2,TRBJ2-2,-,CASSVDSSGRTGELFF,TGTGCCAGCAGCGTAGATTCTAGCGGGAGGACCGGGGAGCTGTTTTTT
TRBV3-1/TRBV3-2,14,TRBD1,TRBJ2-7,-,CASSSRQGAYEQYF,TGTGCCAGCAGCAGCAGACAGGGGGCCTACGAGCAGTACTTC
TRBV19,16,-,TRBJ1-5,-,CASSISPGLSNQPQHF,TGTGCCAGTAGTATCTCACCAGGTCTTAGCAATCAGCCCCAGCATTTT
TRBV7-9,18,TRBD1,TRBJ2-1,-,CASSLRFVGTGTYNEQFF,TGTGCCAGCAGCTTAAGGTTTGTAGGGACAGGGACCTACAATGAGCAGTTCTTC
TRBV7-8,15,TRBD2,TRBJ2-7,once,CASSPQSGRKDEQYF,TGTGCCAGCAGCCCTCAAAGCGGGAGGAAGGACGAGCAGTACTTC
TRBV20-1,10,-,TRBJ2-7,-,CSASGREQYF,TGCAGTGCTAGTGGCAGGGAGCAGTACTTC
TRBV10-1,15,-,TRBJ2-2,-,CASSELGENTGELFF,TGCGCCAGCAGTGAGTTAGGAGAAAACACCGGGGAGCTGTTTTTT
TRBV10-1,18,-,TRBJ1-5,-,CASSELSTPLFSNQPQHF,TGCGCCAGCAGTGAATTATCTACTCCGCTATTTAGCAATCAGCCCCAGCATTTT
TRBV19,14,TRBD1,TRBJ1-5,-,CASTSDRALQPQHF,TGTGCCAGTACCTCGGACAGGGCGCTTCAGCCCCAGCATTTT
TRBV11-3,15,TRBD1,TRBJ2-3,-,CASSQGQGITDTQYF,TGTGCCAGCAGCCAGGGACAGGGAATCACAGATACGCAGTATTTT
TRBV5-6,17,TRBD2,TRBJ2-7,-,CASSSGTSGRGPYEQYF,TGTGCCAGCAGCTCCGGGACTAGCGGGAGAGGACCCTACGAGCAGTACTTC
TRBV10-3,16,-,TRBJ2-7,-,CAISESGDRYSTGQYF,TGTGCCATCAGTGAATCGGGGGACCGATATAGTACGGGGCAGTACTTC
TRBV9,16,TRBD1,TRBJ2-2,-,CASSHRGVRPYEELFF,TGTGCCAGCAGTCACAGGGGGGTGAGACCTTACGAGGAGCTGTTTTTT
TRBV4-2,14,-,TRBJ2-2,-,CASSGPGDTGELFF,TGTGCCAGCTCCGGGCCCGGGGACACCGGGGAGCTGTTTTTT
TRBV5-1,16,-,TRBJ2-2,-,CASSLMVSGNTGELFF,TGCGCCAGCAGCTTGATGGTTAGCGGGAACACCGGGGAGCTGTTTTTT
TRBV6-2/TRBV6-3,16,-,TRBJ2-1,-,CASSYSKVGGRREQFF,TGTGCCAGCAGTTACTCGAAGGTTGGAGGGAGAAGAGAGCAGTTCTTC
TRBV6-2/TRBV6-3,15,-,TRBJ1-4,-,CASSYVRGTNEKLFF,TGTGCCAGCAGTTACGTCCGGGGGACTAATGAAAAACTGTTTTTT
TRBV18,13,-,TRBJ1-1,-,CASSPDSPTEAFF,TGTGCCAGCTCCCCCGACAGTCCAACTGAAGCTTTCTTT
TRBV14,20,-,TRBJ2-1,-,CASSQDNGGRLPSSYNEQFF,TGTGCCAGCAGCCAAGATAACGGCGGGCGACTCCCAAGCTCCTACAATGAGCAGTTCTTC
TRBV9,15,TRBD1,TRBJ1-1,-,CASSTGGGGNTEAFF,TGTGCCAGCTCCACAGGGGGAGGGGGGAACACTGAAGCTTTCTTT
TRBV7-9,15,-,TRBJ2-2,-,CASSPTGDYTGELFF,TGTGCCAGCAGCCCTACAGGGGACTACACCGGGGAGCTGTTTTTT
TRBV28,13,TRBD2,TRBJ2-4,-,CATSGGSKNIQYF,TGTGCCACCAGCGGGGGATCCAAAAACATTCAGTACTTC
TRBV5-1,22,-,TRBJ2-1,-,CASSLFSIGQSLLLSSYNEQFF,TGCGCCAGCAGCTTGTTTAGTATCGGTCAGTCCCTACTACTGAGCTCCTACAATGAGCAGTTCTTC
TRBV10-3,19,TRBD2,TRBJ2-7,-,CAISPNPGGLAGVKDEQYF,TGTGCCATCAGTCCTAACCCGGGGGGGCTAGCGGGAGTGAAGGACGAGCAGTACTTC
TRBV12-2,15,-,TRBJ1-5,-,CASRQLQQARQPQHF,TGTGCAAGTCGCCAACTCCAACAGGCCCGGCAGCCCCAGCATTTT
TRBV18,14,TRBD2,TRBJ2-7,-,CASSPIGRGDEQYF,TGTGCCAGCTCACCCATAGGGAGGGGTGACGAGCAGTACTTC
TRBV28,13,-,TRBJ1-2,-,CASSLRSFYGYTF,TGTGCCAGCAGTTTAAGAAGCTTTTATGGCTACACCTTC
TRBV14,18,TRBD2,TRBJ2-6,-,CASSQGMGRAAGANVLTF,TGTGCCAGCAGCCAGGGGATGGGGAGGGCCGCTGGGGCCAACGTCCTGACTTTC
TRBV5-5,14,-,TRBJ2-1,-,CASSLAPLVNEQFF,TGTGCCAGCAGCTTGGCGCCCCTAGTAAATGAGCAGTTCTTC
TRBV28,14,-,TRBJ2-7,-,CASRNTFPSYEQYF,TGTGCCAGCAGAAACACGTTCCCCTCCTACGAGCAGTACTTC
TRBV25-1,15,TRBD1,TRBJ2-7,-,CASSGTGFFSYEQYF,TGTGCCAGCAGTGGGACAGGTTTCTTCTCCTACGAGCAGTACTTC
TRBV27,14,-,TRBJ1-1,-,CASSPTHANTEAFF,TGTGCCAGCAGTCCGACTCATGCGAACACTGAAGCTTTCTTT
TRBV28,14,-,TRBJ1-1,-,CASSPEVTSRGAFF,TGTGCCAGCAGCCCTGAGGTTACCAGCCGAGGGGCTTTCTTT
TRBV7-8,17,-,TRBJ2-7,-,CASSLEILAGFSYEQYF,TGTGCCAGCAGCTTAGAAATTTTGGCGGGATTCTCCTACGAGCAGTACTTC
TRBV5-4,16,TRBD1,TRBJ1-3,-,CASSIQGALFGNTIYF,TGTGCCAGCAGCATCCAGGGGGCGCTTTTTGGAAACACCATATATTTT
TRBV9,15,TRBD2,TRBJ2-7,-,CASSVQSGSTYEQYF,TGTGCCAGCAGCGTCCAGAGCGGGAGTACCTACGAGCAGTACTTC
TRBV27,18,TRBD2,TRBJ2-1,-,CASSSPTSGKGSYNEQFF,TGTGCCAGCAGTTCCCCGACTAGCGGGAAAGGTTCCTACAATGAGCAGTTCTTC
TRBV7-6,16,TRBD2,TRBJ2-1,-,CASSLGSGGSRGEQFF,TGTGCCAGCAGCTTAGGATCTGGCGGGAGTAGGGGTGAGCAGTTCTTC
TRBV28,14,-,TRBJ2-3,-,CASSKGLFTDTQYF,TGTGCCAGCAGCAAGGGACTTTTCACAGATACGCAGTATTTT
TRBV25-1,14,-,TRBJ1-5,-,CASSAGVGNQPQHF,TGTGCCAGCAGTGCCGGGGTAGGCAATCAGCCCCAGCATTTT
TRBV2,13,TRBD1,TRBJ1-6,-,CASRDRVNSPLHF,TGTGCCAGCAGGGACAGGGTTAATTCACCCCTCCACTTT
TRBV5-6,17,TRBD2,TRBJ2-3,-,CASSYDLAGWGTDTQYF,TGTGCCAGCAGCTACGATCTAGCGGGATGGGGCACAGATACGCAGTATTTT
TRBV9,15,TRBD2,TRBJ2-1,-,CASSVLAGVYNEQFF,TGTGCCAGCAGCGTACTAGCGGGAGTTTACAATGAGCAGTTCTTC
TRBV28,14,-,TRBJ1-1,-,CASSLGGIRTEAFF,TGTGCCAGCAGTTTAGGGGGCATAAGGACTGAAGCTTTCTTT
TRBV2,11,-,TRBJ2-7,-,CASSAVYEQYF,TGTGCCAGCAGTGCCGTCTACGAGCAGTACTTC
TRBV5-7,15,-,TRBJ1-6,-,CASSFMDRYNSPLHF,TGTGCCAGCAGCTTCATGGACAGATATAATTCACCCCTCCACTTT
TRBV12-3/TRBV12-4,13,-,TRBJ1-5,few,CASSFSSNQPQHF,TGTGCCAGCAGTTTCAGTAGCAATCAGCCCCAGCATTTT
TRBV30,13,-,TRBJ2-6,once,CAWDSTGANVLTF,TGTGCCTGGGACAGTACTGGGGCCAACGTCCTGACTTTC